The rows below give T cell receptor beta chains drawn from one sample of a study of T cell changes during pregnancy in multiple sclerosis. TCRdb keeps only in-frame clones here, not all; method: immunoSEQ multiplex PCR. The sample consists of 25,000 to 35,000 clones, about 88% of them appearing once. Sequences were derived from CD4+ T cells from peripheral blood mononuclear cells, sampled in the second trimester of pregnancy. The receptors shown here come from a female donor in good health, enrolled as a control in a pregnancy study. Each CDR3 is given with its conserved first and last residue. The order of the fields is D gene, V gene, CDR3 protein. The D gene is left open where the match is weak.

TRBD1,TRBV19,CASSLIFGTGAAQAEAFF
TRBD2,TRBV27,CASSLGGGSNNEQFF
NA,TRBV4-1,CASSQETGYGYTF
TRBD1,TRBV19,CASSPRTGNTEAFF
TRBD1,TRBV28,CASSRTGGMTEAFF
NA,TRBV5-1,CASSLGGTPTNEKLFF
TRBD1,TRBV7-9,CASSLPGQGASGTEAFF
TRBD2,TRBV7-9,CASSWTSGRTDEQFF
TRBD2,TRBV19,CASSIGGGITDTQYF
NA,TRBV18,CASSPGLGNEKLFF
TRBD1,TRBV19,CASSQSTGGSYEQYF
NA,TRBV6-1,CATTGAFTEAFF
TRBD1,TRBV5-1,CASSLQGAEAFF
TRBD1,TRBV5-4,CASSTGTGKDTQYF
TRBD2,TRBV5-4,CASSRTTSGRANEQYF